This TCR beta chain was obtained from a study of tumor and adjacent non-tumor tissue in lung cancer (dated by TCRdb to the late 2010s). Study-wide context: By cancer type, the cohort comprised approximately 12 adenocarcinoma patients, 2 squamous cell carcinoma patients and 1 small cell lung cancer patient. The approximately 15 patients were aged roughly 30 to 80 years, included 10 men and 5 women, and had TNM stage I to III disease. In total, sequencing yielded 125,075,908 productive TCRbeta reads, which works out to an average of around 4.2 million reads per sample. The study compared bulk TCRbeta repertoires from lung tumor tissue and matched distant non-tumor lung tissue of about 14 lung cancer patients. TCRbeta CDR3 sequencing was performed on about 29 paired specimens, with one tumor sample and one normal lung sample collected per patient.

Spanning cysteine to phenylalanine, the CDR3 consists of 14 amino acids. Of the read, only the CDR3 DNA is kept; its 42 bases are in frame from base 1. V and J are truncated by 5 bases and 8 bases respectively, leaving an intervening sequence of 19 bases. From the germline V gene, CDR1 is SQVTM and CDR2 is ANQGSEA. For this clonotype: Its antigen is still unknown. No base-level quality is on record; no much larger clone is a single base apart.

RNA was isolated from bulk unsorted tissue, and RNA quality was assessed with a NanoDrop ND-1000 and an Agilent 2100. For the normal lung samples, distant non-tumor tissue was collected more than 3 cm away from the tumor edge. Newly diagnosed lung cancer patients without prior chemotherapy who had been admitted for thoracic surgery in China between August and November 2014 were enrolled as donors. Patients who had received previous radiotherapy or chemotherapy, or who had another concurrent cancer, were excluded from the study. Surgical tissue pieces of about 1-2.1 cm3 were preserved in RNAlater solution and were kept at -80 degrees C until use. The investigation overall reported the following: Significantly higher TCR diversity was found in younger patients, and higher tumor TCR diversity was associated with shorter overall and disease-free survival. Tumor tissue showed significantly higher TCR diversity (inverse Simpson) than normal lung tissue, at about 410 vs 180 (P = 0.0075, Mann-Whitney U test). Neither the sequencing platform nor unique molecular identifiers are named or mentioned anywhere in the methods. Only roughly 16 patients were in the cohort, and the authors stated that larger samples and more detailed clinical data are needed. The top 100 clones accounted for a significantly larger cumulative portion of the repertoire in normal lung than in tumor tissue. Peripheral blood was not sequenced, so blood TCRbeta repertoires were not examined in the lung cancer patients of the study.

Library method: multiplex PCR. Sequencing used an Illumina HiSeq 2500. TCRbeta libraries were built by three rounds of nested PCR using primers (Table S4), following protocols modified from ARM-PCR. Before sequencing, PCR products in the 200-500 bp range were cut out of the gel and cleaned up using the QIAquick gel extraction kit. The study's own analysis went as follows. Trimmomatic was used to clean the reads, FLASH merged the cleaned reads into complete CDR3 sequences, and MiTCR assigned the sequences to V(D)J germline segments. VDJtools was used to compute clonal diversity as the inverse Simpson's index. A read counted as productive if the sequence was in-frame and lacked a premature stop codon. Starting from the raw public reads, TCRdb applied fastp trimming at Q25, assembled clones with MiXCR and retained in-frame beta chains. Rows are unified per CDR3 protein, each entry keeping the most common DNA and genes. What appears here as the V and J calls and clone size reflects TCRdb's work, not the paper's. The sample data list almost 75,000 distinct CDR3 sequences, and around 65% of these were observed just once. The ten largest clones represent 25% to 30% of the sample.

Specimen: distant non-tumor lung tissue. The rearranged chain carries TRBV29-1 and TRBJ2-1; a tentative D call is TRBD1 (6 bases match). The sequence derives from a woman in her forties or fifties with non-small cell lung cancer. The DNA reads as follows: TGCAGCGTTAGTAGCGCCGGGACAACCTATGAGCAGTTCTTC. It specifies CSVSSAGTTYEQFF.